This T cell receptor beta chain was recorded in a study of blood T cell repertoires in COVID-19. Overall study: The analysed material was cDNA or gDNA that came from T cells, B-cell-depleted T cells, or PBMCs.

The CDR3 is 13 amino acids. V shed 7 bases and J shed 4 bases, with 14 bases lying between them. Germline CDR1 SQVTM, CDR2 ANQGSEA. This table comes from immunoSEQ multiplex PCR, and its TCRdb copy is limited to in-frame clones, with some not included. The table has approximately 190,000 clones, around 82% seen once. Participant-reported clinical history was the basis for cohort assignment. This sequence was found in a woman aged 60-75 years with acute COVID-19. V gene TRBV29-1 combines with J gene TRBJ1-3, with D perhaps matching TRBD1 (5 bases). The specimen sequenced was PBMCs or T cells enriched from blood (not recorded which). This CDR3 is CSARDGGGNTIYF. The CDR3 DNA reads TGCAGCGCCCGGGACGGAGGGGGAAACACCATATATTTT.